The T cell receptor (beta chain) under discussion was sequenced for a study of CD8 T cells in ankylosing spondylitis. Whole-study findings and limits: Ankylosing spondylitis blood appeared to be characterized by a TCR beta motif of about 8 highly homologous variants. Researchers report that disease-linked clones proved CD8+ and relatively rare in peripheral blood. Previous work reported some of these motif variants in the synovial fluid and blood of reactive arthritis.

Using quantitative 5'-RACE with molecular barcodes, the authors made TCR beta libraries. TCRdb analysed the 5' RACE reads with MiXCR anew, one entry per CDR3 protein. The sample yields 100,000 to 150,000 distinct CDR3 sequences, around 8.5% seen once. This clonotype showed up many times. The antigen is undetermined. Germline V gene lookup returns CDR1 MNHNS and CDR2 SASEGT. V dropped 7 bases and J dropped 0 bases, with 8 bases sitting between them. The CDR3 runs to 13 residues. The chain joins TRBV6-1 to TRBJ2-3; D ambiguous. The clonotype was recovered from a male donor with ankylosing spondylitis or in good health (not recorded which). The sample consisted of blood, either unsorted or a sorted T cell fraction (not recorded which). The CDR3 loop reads CASTGTSTDTQYF. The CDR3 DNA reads TGTGCCAGCACCGGAACTAGCACAGATACGCAGTATTTT.